What follows are 28 T cell receptor beta chains derived from one specimen sequenced in a study of blood T cell repertoires in COVID-19. TCRdb's copy holds only in-frame clones and misses some; the assay was immunoSEQ multiplex PCR. The table shows approximately 120,000 clones, with under 90% occurring only once. Sequencing used peripheral blood. The source is a woman aged 45-65 years with acute or convalescent COVID-19.

The chain links TRBV28 to TRBJ1-1; D perhaps matches TRBD1 (6 bases). Germline CDR1 MDHEN, CDR2 SYDVKM. The CDR3 covers 13 residues. The V and J ends lost 10 bases and 2 bases respectively, with 14 bases between them. CDR3 protein: CATSRGGNTEAFF. In DNA, the CDR3 is TGTGCCACCTCACGAGGGGGAAACACTGAAGCTTTCTTT.

This sequence joins TRBV6-1 and TRBJ1-5; D perhaps matches TRBD1 (5 bases). V was cut by 2 bases and J by 4 bases, with 12 bases left in between. Germline V gene sequence: CDR1 MNHNS, CDR2 SASEGT. This CDR3 is built from 15 residues. CDR3 amino acids: CASSEIGVTNQPQHF. CDR3 bases: TGTGCCAGCAGTGAAATAGGGGTAACTAATCAGCCCCAGCATTTT.

For this clone: Other nucleotide sequences in the sample specify the same CDR3. The V gene is TRBV5-4, the J gene TRBJ1-2; D possibly corresponds to TRBD1 (5 bases). Germline-derived CDR1 and CDR2 are SGHNT and YYREEE (reference sequence). Trimming removed 2 bases from V and 1 base from J, with 6 bases in between. The CDR3 has 13 residues. CDR3 DNA sequence: TGTGCCAGCAGCTTAGACAGTAACTATGGCTACACCTTC. Translated, it gives CASSLDSNYGYTF.

The chain recombines TRBV6-2 or TRBV6-3 with TRBJ1-2; 9 bases map to TRBD1. J gave up 7 bases and V 6 bases, and 9 bases lay outside the gene matches. The germline gives CDR1 MNHEY, CDR2 SVGEGT. The CDR3 length is 14 residues. DNA for the CDR3: TGTGCCAGCAGCCAACTACAGGGGGCCCGTGGCTACACCTTC. Protein product: CASSQLQGARGYTF.

This chain links TRBV2 with TRBJ1-2; D ambiguous. The CDR3 consists of 15 residues. V was trimmed by 4 bases and J by 6 bases, leaving 18 bases between them. The germline CDR1 and CDR2 sequences are SNHLY and FYNNEI. The CDR3 loop reads CASSGIGLTPNGYTF. The CDR3 DNA sequence: TGTGCCAGCAGTGGGATTGGACTGACTCCAAATGGCTACACCTTC.

This clone has just one count. The V call is TRBV7-2, the J call TRBJ1-5; the D is unclear. The CDR3 runs to 13 residues. The V gene's germline CDR1 is SGHTA and CDR2 FQGNSA. Trimming cost V 3 bases and J 1 base, with 4 bases left between them. CDR3 region: CASSFRSNQPQHF. The DNA for the CDR3 is TGTGCCAGCAGCTTTAGAAGCAATCAGCCCCAGCATTTT.

V usage is TRBV5-1 and J usage is TRBJ2-5; possibly TRBD1 for D (5 bases). The germline gives CDR1 SGHRS, CDR2 YFSETQ. V was pared by 0 bases and J by 2 bases, with 14 bases between. This CDR3 contains 16 residues. The chain's CDR3 is CASSLVQGTAQETQYF. As DNA, the CDR3 is TGCGCCAGCAGCTTGGTCCAGGGAACGGCACAAGAGACCCAGTACTTC. Filled out from reference TRBV5-1 and TRBJ2-5, the complete variable domain reads KAGVTQTPRYLIKTRGQQVTLSCSPISGHRSVSWYQQTPGQGLQFLFEYFSETQRNKGNFPGRFSGRQFSNSRSEMNVSTLELGDSALYLCASSLVQGTAQETQYFGPGTRLLVL.

This clone has only a few counts. The gene calls are TRBV6-1 and TRBJ2-3; 8 bases align to TRBD2. V was pared by 3 bases and J by 3 bases, with 5 bases of the junction left unmatched. The V gene's germline CDR1 is MNHNS and CDR2 SASEGT. This CDR3 has 15 amino acids. The CDR3 loop reads CASSEARGGTDTQYF. The CDR3 DNA sequence: TGTGCCAGCAGTGAGGCACGGGGGGGGACAGATACGCAGTATTTT.

The CDR3 DNA follows: TGCGCCAGCAGCTTGAACAGGGAGTCTTACGGCGCGGATACGCAGTATTTT. This translates into CASSLNRESYGADTQYF. The V gene is TRBV5-1, the J gene TRBJ2-3; TRBD1 might be the D (6 bases). Germline V CDR1 and CDR2: SGHRS, YFSETQ. The CDR3 has 17 amino acids. The V end lost 1 base, the J end lost 6 bases, and 21 bases lay between the germline ends.

This clone was seen more than once but under ten times. The chain combines TRBV18 with TRBJ2-3, with 11 bases lining up with TRBD1. Losses at the gene ends were 3 bases for V and 6 bases for J; bases not matched to a gene: 5. The germline CDR1 and CDR2 sequences are KGHSH and LQKENI. This CDR3 spans 15 amino acids. The CDR3 DNA reads TGTGCCAGCTCACCGTGGACAGGGGGCGACGATACGCAGTATTTT. Translated: CASSPWTGGDDTQYF.

V and J are TRBV5-4 and TRBJ1-2; TRBD1 aligns across 7 bases. The germline V gene has CDR1 SGHNT and CDR2 YYREEE (reference sequence). This CDR3 is 14 amino acids long. V dropped 4 bases and J dropped 0; count of bases not matched to a gene: 3. CDR3 loop: CASSRDSSNYGYTF. The CDR3 bases are TGTGCCAGCAGCCGGGACAGTTCTAACTATGGCTACACCTTC. The full variable domain, completed using reference TRBV5-4 and TRBJ1-2, is ETGVTQSPTHLIKTRGQQVTLRCSSQSGHNTVSWYQQALGQGPQFIFQYYREEENGRGNFPPRFSGLQFPNYSSELNVNALELDDSALYLCASSRDSSNYGYTFGSGTRLTVV.

The chain carries TRBV6-5 and TRBJ2-3; possible D gene TRBD1, 5 bases. The V gene lost 6 bases and the J gene lost 8 bases, with 12 bases spanning the gap. Germline values: CDR1 MNHEY, CDR2 SVGAGI. The CDR3 runs 12 residues. The CDR3 is CASSSQGGTQYF. In nucleotides, the CDR3 is TGTGCCAGCAGCTCCCAGGGCGGTACGCAGTATTTT.

This rearrangement joins TRBV5-1 to TRBJ1-6, with 7 bases lining up with TRBD1. This CDR3 comprises 16 residues. J was trimmed by 2 bases and V by 3 bases; bases with no gene match: 5. Per germline, CDR1 SGHRS and CDR2 YFSETQ. The CDR3 is CASSSTGIPYNSPLHF. CDR3 in DNA: TGCGCCAGCAGCTCGACAGGGATCCCCTATAATTCACCCCTCCACTTT.

The sample holds one count of this clone. This chain connects TRBV5-1 to TRBJ2-2; D perhaps matches TRBD2 (6 bases). In germline, CDR1 is SGHRS, CDR2 YFSETQ. V was shortened by 4 bases and J by 1 base, with 11 bases between the two germline ends. This CDR3 contains 15 residues. The CDR3 spells CASSRLAENTGELFF. The CDR3 nucleotides are TGCGCCAGCAGCCGATTAGCGGAGAACACCGGGGAGCTGTTTTTT.

V and J are TRBV29-1 and TRBJ2-3, with a possible D match to TRBD2 (6 bases). Germline CDR1 and CDR2: SQVTM and ANQGSEA. The CDR3 consists of 13 residues. The V end was cut by 4 bases, the J end by 6 bases, with 14 bases between. The chain's CDR3 is CSVAVGGLDTQYF. The CDR3 DNA reads as TGCAGCGTTGCGGTGGGGGGTTTGGATACGCAGTATTTT.

The V call is TRBV6-5, the J call TRBJ1-2, with D possibly TRBD1 on 5 matching bases. Germline V gives CDR1 MNHEY, CDR2 SVGAGI. Trimming took off 6 bases at V and 3 bases at J, with 14 bases between the two ends. There are 14 residues in the CDR3. In DNA form, the CDR3 reads TGTGCCAGCAGAGTGACCCTGACAGACTATGGCTACACCTTC. Protein product: CASRVTLTDYGYTF.

The chain couples TRBV9 to TRBJ1-6; 7 bases agree with TRBD1. There are 14 residues in the CDR3. J was trimmed by 10 bases and V by 0 bases; bases with no gene match: 4. Germline-derived CDR1 and CDR2 are SGDLS and YYNGEE. The CDR3 DNA follows: TGTGCCAGCAGCGTAGAGGGGGCAAGATCACCCCTCCACTTT. It specifies CASSVEGARSPLHF.

The gene calls are TRBV19 and TRBJ2-1, with TRBD2 as a possible D gene (6 bases). Germline V gives CDR1 LNHDA, CDR2 SQIVND (reference sequence). The CDR3 runs to 11 residues. V was trimmed by 11 bases and J by 9 bases, leaving 14 bases between them. In DNA form, the CDR3 reads TGTGCCTCCTCAGACGGGGGTGAGCAGTTCTTC. Protein product: CASSDGGEQFF.

V and J are TRBV5-1 and TRBJ1-1; D ambiguous. CDR3 size: 15 residues. Trimming removed 6 bases at V and 2 bases at J, with 17 bases between. The germline V gene has CDR1 SGHRS and CDR2 YFSETQ. Written as DNA, the CDR3 is TGCGCCAGCACCCCCACGGGAGGTACAAACACTGAAGCTTTCTTT. Residues: CASTPTGGTNTEAFF.

J is TRBJ2-7 and V is TRBV6-1; no clear D gene. The CDR3 extends over 15 amino acids. CDR1 is MNHNS, CDR2 SASEGT, per germline. The ends were cut back, 2 bases at V and 9 bases at J, with 20 bases in the middle. The CDR3 reads CASSEFQLSPTRQYF. Here the CDR3 DNA reads TGTGCCAGCAGTGAATTTCAATTGTCACCTACGAGGCAGTACTTC.

The rearrangement uses TRBV10-3 and TRBJ1-2; D perhaps matches TRBD1 (6 bases). Germline CDR1 and CDR2: ENHRY and SYGVKD. The length of the CDR3 is 15 residues. V was cut by 2 bases and J by 5 bases, with 15 bases left in between. CDR3 residues: CAISEAWGQAYGYTF. CDR3 nucleotides: TGTGCCATCAGTGAGGCATGGGGGCAGGCATATGGCTACACCTTC.

V and J are TRBV12-5 and TRBJ1-3; 8 bases map to TRBD1. The CDR3 covers 21 residues. The germline V gene encodes CDR1 LGHNT and CDR2 FRNRAP. The trim removed 7 bases at V and 0 bases at J, leaving 23 bases unmatched. CDR3: CASAPEPRDRKEDLSGNTIYF. CDR3 nucleotides: TGTGCTAGTGCCCCTGAGCCCCGGGACAGGAAGGAGGATCTCTCTGGAAACACCATATATTTT.

The chain couples TRBV5-6 to TRBJ2-3, with 9 bases that match TRBD2. Losses at the gene ends were 3 bases for V and 0 bases for J; bases not matched to a gene: 5. The CDR3 has 16 residues. CDR1 is SGHDT, CDR2 YYEEEE, per germline. This chain's CDR3 is CASSYGAGGSTDTQYF. The DNA for the CDR3 is TGTGCCAGCAGCTATGGGGCGGGGGGGAGCACAGATACGCAGTATTTT.

The chain carries TRBV3-1 (or the pseudogene TRBV3-2) and TRBJ1-1, with D possibly TRBD1 on 5 matching bases. The germline V gene encodes CDR1 LGHDT and CDR2 YNNKEL (reference sequence). The CDR3 has 15 amino acids. Trimming took 4 bases from V and 0 from J, leaving 12 bases between them. CDR3 sequence (DNA): TGTGCCAGCAGCCCACTATGGGGGGTGAACACTGAAGCTTTCTTT. Translation: CASSPLWGVNTEAFF.

This clone was counted between two and nine times. This rearrangement joins TRBV6-1 to TRBJ1-2; D unresolved. Germline V CDR1 and CDR2: MNHNS, SASEGT. V was pared by 2 bases and J by 5 bases, with 15 bases between. The CDR3 contains 15 residues. This CDR3 reads CASSEQVTLRYGYTF. The CDR3 region has the DNA TGTGCCAGCAGTGAACAGGTTACTCTTAGGTATGGCTACACCTTC.

The chain couples TRBV5-6 to TRBJ1-6; no firm D call. The length of the CDR3 is 15 residues. The V gene's germline CDR1 is SGHDT and CDR2 YYEEEE. Trimming cost V 5 bases and J 4 bases, with 13 bases left between them. CDR3 sequence reads: CASRKTSTYNSPLHF. The CDR3 DNA sequence: TGTGCCAGCAGGAAGACAAGCACTTATAATTCACCCCTCCACTTT.

The chain recombines TRBV2 with TRBJ2-5, with TRBD2 identical over 9 bases. The CDR3 has 15 residues. Germline V lookup: CDR1 SNHLY, CDR2 FYNNEI. Unmatched junction bases numbered 2, after V lost 2 bases and J lost 1 base. The CDR3: CASSELAGPQETQYF. CDR3 nucleotide sequence: TGTGCCAGCAGTGAACTAGCGGGACCCCAAGAGACCCAGTACTTC.

This rearrangement joins TRBV19 to TRBJ1-5; perhaps TRBD1 as D (6 bases). CDR3 length: 16 amino acids. V gave up 1 base and J gave up 0 bases, with 10 bases separating them. Looked up from germline, CDR1 is LNHDA and CDR2 is SQIVND (reference sequence). The CDR3 sequence: CASSIGYRDSNQPQHF. Written as DNA, the CDR3 is TGTGCCAGTAGTATAGGATACAGGGATAGCAATCAGCCCCAGCATTTT.